This T cell receptor (beta chain) was identified during a study of neoadjuvant anti-PD-1 for oral cavity cancer (dated by TCRdb to about 2021). Some background on the complete study: Three to four biweekly doses of nivolumab at 3 mg/kg were mostly administered to patients before curative-intent surgical resection. For patients who did not progress, a fourth nivolumab dose was given around day 43, followed by definitive surgical resection on days 50-56. The parent correlative cohort had 12 patients and a response rate of roughly 31%. Under RECIST 1.1, patients with complete response, partial response or stable disease were classed as responders, and patients with progression were classed as non-responders.

CDR1 and CDR2 (MNHNY, SVGAGI) derive from the germline V gene (reference sequence). Spanning cysteine to phenylalanine, the CDR3 consists of 11 amino acids. Just CDR3 DNA is preserved here, 33 bases in frame from base 1. Cut back by 7 bases and 8 bases, the V and J ends lie 8 bases apart. For deep sequencing of PBMC libraries, mostly 450 to 600 ng of input genomic DNA was used, and six replicates were run per sample. Following the manufacturer's instructions, the team built TCRbeta libraries using the immunoSEQ hsTCRbeta kit. The finished libraries were brought together in one pool at roughly 3 nM, which was then read using an Illumina NovaSeq 6000 S4 flow cell. The authors processed their data as follows. The immunoSEQ Analyzer handled quality control and preprocessing of the raw data. The analysis was limited to productive rearrangements, and each clonotype was defined by a unique CDR3 amino acid sequence. Repertoire clonality was estimated as the Gini-Simpson index, computed with the R package tcR. Student's t test was used to compare Gini indices, while Pearson correlation assessed associations with tumor size change. The table comes from immuneACCESS by way of TCRdb, which keeps in-frame sequences with V and J called. Part of the clones is missing from these tables; in studies checked, under half for an unresolved V gene and the rest for unknown reasons. The V and J calls and clone size are taken from that table; D and trimming were inferred from the DNA. The sample table contains some 17,000 clones; only one count was recorded for roughly 69% of them. In total, the top ten clones hold about 2.4% of the sample.

General findings and caveats noted by the study authors: After neoadjuvant nivolumab, non-responders showed significantly higher T cell clonality (Gini index) in PBMCs than responders did. Only a few patients per response group were included in the TCR analyses, and the authors called for validation in larger cohorts. Higher pretreatment blood TCRbeta clonality and lower post-treatment tumor TCRbeta clonality were correlated with higher pretreatment blood Treg/Th17 ratios.

The intended sense of this specimen's time point label: before neoadjuvant nivolumab. None of the patients had received prior systemic or radiation treatment, and all were newly diagnosed with stage II-IVA oral cavity squamous cell carcinoma. Everyone in the cohort had locally advanced, HPV-negative oral cavity squamous cell carcinoma. Peripheral blood mononuclear cells were analyzed directly, without maintenance or expansion in culture. The samples were obtained from a longitudinal correlative study of a single-arm phase II trial testing neoadjuvant nivolumab in oral cavity squamous cell carcinoma. Subject-matched pre- and post-treatment PBMCs and tumors from three responders and three non-responders were subjected to genomic DNA-based TCRbeta sequencing. Peripheral blood mononuclear cells were collected before nivolumab treatment and again after treatment, at the time of surgery. The Maxwell RSC DNA from Cells kit was used to extract genomic DNA from PBMCs.

Points on this clone: Its antigen remains unidentified. No much larger clonotype is one base removed from it; base qualities were not supplied.

The source of this sequence is a person aged 35-79 years with oral cavity squamous cell carcinoma. The input for sequencing was PBMCs, taken before nivolumab (anti-PD-1) treatment. The V gene is TRBV6-6 and the J gene is TRBJ1-4; no D segment can be confidently identified. The CDR3 protein sequence reads: CASTFNEKLFF. The DNA reads as follows: TGTGCCAGCACCTTTAACGAAAAACTGTTTTTT.